This T cell receptor (beta chain) was identified during a study of metastatic and nonmetastatic thyroid tumors. As for this clone: An end of the junction differs from the germline gene, which may be a read error.

TCRdb re-called the PCR reads through MiXCR. Of approximately 37,000 clones detected, roughly a sixth appear once; the ten largest clones hold about 3.8%. Treatment of any kind had been given to no patient before thyroid surgery. The source of this sequence is a female donor with papillary thyroid cancer or a benign thyroid nodule (not recorded which). Some clones in this sample may be carry-over from other donors' samples. The specimen sequenced was blood.

The CDR3: CASSWGLGGGTGEPFF. In DNA form, the CDR3 reads TGTGCCAGCAGCTGGGGACTAGGGGGAGGGACCGGGGAGCCGTTTTTT. The V call is TRBV5-6, the J call TRBJ2-2; TRBD2 agrees at 8 bases. This CDR3 is 16 amino acids long. Germline V gene sequence: CDR1 SGHDT, CDR2 YYEEEE. Full variable domain (remainder filled in from reference TRBV5-6 and TRBJ2-2): DAGVTQSPTHLIKTRGQQVTLRCSPKSGHDTVSWYQQALGQGPQFIFQYYEEEERQRGNFPDRFSGHQFPNYSSELNVNALLLGDSALYLCASSWGLGGGTGEPFFGEGSRLTVL.